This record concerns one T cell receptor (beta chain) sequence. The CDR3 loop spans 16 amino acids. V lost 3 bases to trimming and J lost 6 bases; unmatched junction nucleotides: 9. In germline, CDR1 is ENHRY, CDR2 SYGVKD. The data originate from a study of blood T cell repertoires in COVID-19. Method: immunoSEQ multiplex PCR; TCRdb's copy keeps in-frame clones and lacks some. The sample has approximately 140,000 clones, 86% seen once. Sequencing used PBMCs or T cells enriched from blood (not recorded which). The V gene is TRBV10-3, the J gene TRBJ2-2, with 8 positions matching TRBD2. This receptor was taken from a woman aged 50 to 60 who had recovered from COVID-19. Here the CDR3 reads CAISDLSGGPSGELFF. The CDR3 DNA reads TGTGCCATCAGTGATTTGAGCGGGGGACCATCCGGGGAGCTGTTTTTT.